The 10 T cell receptor beta chains reported below all come from one sample, sequenced in a study of identical twins (dated by TCRdb to 2015 to 2016). Libraries were made using 5' RACE. These reads were obtained on an Illumina HiSeq 2000. TCRdb reanalyzed the raw reads on its own, using fastp at Q25 for trimming and MiXCR for clone calling, and kept in-frame beta chains. Rows matching on CDR3 protein sequence are summarized as one entry with the most common DNA and genes. For this sample the table gives about 240,000 distinct CDR3 sequences, of which over 9.5% were detected only once. More than 8% of the sample is in the top ten clones. The sample taken for sequencing was memory T cells sorted from blood. What this sample's cell subset or site label stands for: CD45RO+ enriched T cells. Source of these receptors: a man aged 50 or older in good health.

The chain recombines TRBV20-1 with TRBJ1-2; D remains ambiguous. Trimming shortened V by 7 bases and J by 4 bases, and 10 bases separated the two germline ends. CDR1 is DFQATT, CDR2 SNEGSKA, per germline (reference sequence). The CDR3 consists of 11 residues. CDR3 amino acids: CSVVKGYGYTF. CDR3 coding DNA: TGCAGTGTTGTCAAGGGCTATGGCTACACCTTC.

J is TRBJ2-1 and V is TRBV20-1; 7 bases match TRBD2. The CDR3 totals 14 residues. Germline assignment: CDR1 DFQATT and CDR2 SNEGSKA (reference sequence). Trimming took 5 bases from V and 0 from J; bases not matched to a gene: 4. The CDR3 coding sequence is TGCAGTGCTCCGACTAGCCACTCCTACAATGAGCAGTTCTTC. Protein product: CSAPTSHSYNEQFF.

In this sample, this clonotype turned up many times. V is TRBV20-1 and J is TRBJ1-5; 9 nucleotides align to TRBD1. The germline CDR1 and CDR2 sequences are DFQATT and SNEGSKA (reference sequence). This CDR3 contains 16 residues. V shed 5 bases, J shed 2 bases, and the junction held 10 bases outside the gene matches. The CDR3 DNA is TGCAGTGCTCAAATGGGACAGGGTGGGCGCAATCAGCCCCAGCATTTT. This sequence encodes CSAQMGQGGRNQPQHF.

The CDR3 DNA reads as TGTGCCAGCAGCATGACAGGGGGGTATGGCTACACCTTC. Translated, it gives CASSMTGGYGYTF. V is TRBV7-8 and J is TRBJ1-2; 9 nucleotides agree with TRBD1. CDR3 size: 13 residues. Germline assignment: CDR1 SGHVS and CDR2 FQNEAQ. V trimming: 5 bases; J trimming: 5 bases; junction bases outside the gene matches: 3.

Ten or more counts support this clonotype. The chain recombines TRBV9 with TRBJ2-3; D may be TRBD2 (6 bases). Trimming shortened V by 0 bases and J by 0 bases, and 8 bases separated the two germline ends. This CDR3 is built from 15 residues. The germline CDR1 and CDR2 sequences are SGDLS and YYNGEE. The CDR3 loop is CASSVGDFSTDTQYF. The CDR3 DNA sequence: TGTGCCAGCAGCGTAGGGGACTTCAGCACAGATACGCAGTATTTT.

This clonotype was counted a few times. CDR3 residues: CASSRIQFPQETQYF. CDR3 DNA: TGCGCCAGCAGCCGAATACAGTTTCCCCAAGAGACCCAGTACTTC. The V and J genes are TRBV4-1 and TRBJ2-5; D remains unclear. Germline loops: CDR1 MGHRA, CDR2 YSYEKL. V lost 4 bases and J 1 base, leaving 13 bases between the germline ends. This CDR3 has 15 amino acids.

This clonotype has ten or more counts. CDR3 bases: TGTGCCACCAGACGCAGGGGGTTTGAGCACGAGCAGTACTTC. As protein: CATRRRGFEHEQYF. The chain has TRBV6-1 and TRBJ2-7, with 7 nucleotides matching TRBD1. This CDR3 has 14 amino acids. J gave up 5 bases and V 10 bases, and 14 bases lay outside the gene matches. Germline-derived CDR1 and CDR2 are MNHNS and SASEGT.

The chain joins TRBV6-5 to TRBJ1-3; D may be TRBD1 (5 bases). Germline V gives CDR1 MNHEY, CDR2 SVGAGI. CDR3 length: 15 amino acids. Trimming took off 0 bases at V and 2 bases at J, with 8 bases between the two ends. Here the CDR3 reads CASSYSRGTGNTIYF. The CDR3 DNA is TGTGCCAGCAGTTACTCGAGGGGAACTGGAAACACCATATATTTT.

This clonotype was detected only a few times. The V gene is TRBV4-2, the J gene TRBJ1-5; a possible D gene is TRBD1 (5 bases). This CDR3 has 16 residues. Germline lookup yields CDR1 LGHNA and CDR2 YNFKEQ. Trimming removed 3 bases at V and 2 bases at J, with 14 bases between. The CDR3 DNA reads as TGTGCCAGCAGCCAGGAAAGGGGTTTGGGCAATCAGCCCCAGCATTTT. Amino acid sequence: CASSQERGLGNQPQHF.

The chain uses TRBV6-1 and TRBJ2-7; possibly TRBD2 for D (6 bases). Trimming took 5 bases from V and 6 from J, leaving 20 bases between them. CDR1 is MNHNS, CDR2 SASEGT, per germline. CDR3 length: 15 residues. CDR3 DNA: TGTGCCAGCAGTCCCGCGGGGACGGCCGTATCCGAGCAGTACTTC. Protein product: CASSPAGTAVSEQYF.